This T cell receptor beta chain was identified in a study of regulatory T cells in long-lasting Graves disease. Study-level points and caveats: The study found TRBV28, TRBJ1-2 and TRBJ2-5 favored in persistent disease.

HTBI primers from iRepertoire and Arm-PCR of CDR3 regions yielded the TCR beta libraries. TCRdb re-called the multiplex PCR reads through MiXCR, storing one row per CDR3 protein. This sample has some 250,000 distinct CDR3 sequences, with about 20% found just once. A note on this clonotype: What it binds is not known.

V was cut by 6 bases and J by 9 bases, with 18 bases left in between. CDR1 and CDR2 from the germline V gene are MGHRA and YSYEKL. The CDR3 extends over 14 amino acids. Specified time point: newly diagnosed GD, antithyroid drugs for less than 3 months. PBMC RNA was the source of the TCR library. Those enrolled as patients came out of an endocrinology department in Xi'an, China. This sample was also put to use in a study of T cells in Graves' hyperthyroidism and ophthalmopathy. According to that study: Researchers barred patients who had uncontrolled infection, other autoimmune disease, pregnancy or lactation. Primed by the HTBI set, a first-round RT-PCR was run on the TCR CDR3.

The sequence came from a woman in her twenties or thirties with Graves disease. The sample was peripheral blood mononuclear cells (PBMCs), taken at new diagnosis, from a patient treated with antithyroid drugs. The rearrangement joins TRBV4-1 to TRBJ1-5, with TRBD1 as a possible D gene (6 bases). CDR3 sequence: CASRAPGAMGPQHF. CDR3 in DNA: TGCGCCAGCAGGGCTCCAGGGGCAATGGGGCCCCAGCATTTT.